Below are 17 T cell receptor beta chains sequenced from a single sample in a study of shared clonotypes between healthy human individuals. This table comes from immunoSEQ multiplex PCR, and its TCRdb copy is limited to in-frame clones, with some not included. The data show more than 400,000 clones, about 95% seen once. The sequenced material came from naive CD4+ T cells sorted from blood. As for subset: CD45RA+ positively selected. The receptors come from a woman in her 30s in good health.

The V gene is TRBV7-9, the J gene TRBJ2-6; no reliable D call. V lost 2 bases and J lost 0, with 5 bases in between. CDR1 and CDR2 from the germline V gene are SEHNR and FQNEAQ (reference sequence). The CDR3 sequence is 15 residues long. The CDR3 protein is CASSLRTSGANVLTF. The CDR3, as DNA: TGTGCCAGCAGCTTACGGACCTCTGGGGCCAACGTCCTGACTTTC.

This sequence joins TRBV4-2 and TRBJ1-2; the D is unclear. CDR3 length: 15 residues. The V gene's germline CDR1 is LGHNA and CDR2 YNFKEQ. The V end lost 3 bases, the J end lost 2 bases, and 13 bases lay between the germline ends. CDR3 DNA sequence: TGTGCCAGCAGCCATATGGATGGAAAAAACTATGGCTACACCTTC. Its translation is CASSHMDGKNYGYTF.

CDR3 bases: TGTGCCAGCAGCCTAGGGGACAGGACAGGGTTATTTGAAAACACCATATATTTT. It encodes CASSLGDRTGLFENTIYF. The chain couples TRBV21-1 to TRBJ1-3; TRBD1, the D gene given by the table, was not confirmed from the DNA. TRBV21-1 is reported as a pseudogene. The CDR3 length is 18 residues.

V gene TRBV19 combines with J gene TRBJ2-5, with a weak D call TRBD1 (6 bases). V lost 4 bases and J lost 4, with 16 bases in between. Germline lookup yields CDR1 LNHDA and CDR2 SQIVND (reference sequence). This CDR3 is 15 amino acids long. CDR3 sequence: CASSRDTRGRETQYF. CDR3 in DNA: TGTGCCAGTAGTAGGGACACCCGAGGTAGAGAGACCCAGTACTTC.

The gene calls are TRBV6-5 and TRBJ2-4; either TRBD1 or TRBD2 may fit D (5 bases each). Germline loops: CDR1 MNHEY, CDR2 SVGAGI. With 3 bases removed from V and 5 bases from J, the gap between germline ends came to 14 bases. The CDR3 spans 15 residues. CDR3: CASSYNAGTQNIQYF. CDR3 sequence (DNA): TGTGCCAGCAGTTATAATGCCGGGACGCAAAACATTCAGTACTTC.

This chain uses TRBV7-9 with TRBJ1-2, with D tentatively TRBD1 (5 bases). The CDR3 is made up of 12 amino acids. Trimming took off 3 bases at V and 7 bases at J, with 9 bases between the two ends. Germline-derived CDR1 and CDR2 are SEHNR and FQNEAQ (reference sequence). CDR3 region: CASSFGDSGYTF. DNA of the CDR3: TGTGCCAGCAGCTTCGGGGACTCTGGCTACACCTTC.

This clone is a singleton in its sample. The rearrangement joins TRBV5-6 to TRBJ2-1; 8 bases fit TRBD2. Unmatched junction bases numbered 12, after V lost 5 bases and J lost 2 bases. In germline, CDR1 is SGHDT, CDR2 YYEEEE. The CDR3 length is 17 residues. The CDR3 region has the DNA TGTGCCAGCAGGCGGGGGGCTCCTCAGAGGCCCTACAATGAGCAGTTCTTC. It translates to CASRRGAPQRPYNEQFF.

The chain recombines TRBV7-6 with TRBJ2-1, with D possibly matching TRBD2 (5 bases). The CDR3 runs to 15 residues. The germline gives CDR1 SGHVS, CDR2 FNYEAQ. Trimming removed 1 base at V and 8 bases at J, with 15 bases between. This CDR3 is CASSLGQRSRDEQFF. CDR3 nucleotides: TGTGCCAGCAGCTTAGGCCAGCGGAGCCGGGATGAGCAGTTCTTC.

This clone turned up a few times. The V gene is TRBV18, the J gene TRBJ2-7; D is perhaps TRBD2 (6 bases). The germline V and J ends were trimmed by 6 bases and 4 bases, with 16 bases remaining between them. Germline V gene lookup returns CDR1 KGHSH and CDR2 LQKENI. This CDR3 has 14 residues. CDR3: CASSRSQEGYEQYF. The DNA of the CDR3 is TGTGCCAGCTCCAGGTCCCAGGAGGGATACGAGCAGTACTTC.

This chain joins TRBV28 and TRBJ1-2, with D possibly matching TRBD1 (6 bases). Germline-derived CDR1 and CDR2 are MDHEN and SYDVKM. The CDR3 covers 14 residues. V lost 6 bases, J lost 4 bases, and 15 bases lay in between. The CDR3 protein is CASRGAAGGYGYTF. The CDR3 DNA sequence: TGTGCCAGCAGGGGGGCGGCCGGGGGCTATGGCTACACCTTC.

V usage is TRBV7-9 and J usage is TRBJ2-2; D gene unclear. V lost 3 bases to trimming and J lost 6 bases, with 14 bases between them. The CDR3 runs 15 residues. Germline V lookup: CDR1 SEHNR, CDR2 FQNEAQ (reference sequence). CDR3 in amino acids: CASSFRQPNAGELFF. For the CDR3, the DNA is TGTGCCAGCAGCTTTAGGCAGCCTAACGCCGGGGAGCTGTTTTTT.

The V and J genes are TRBV19 and TRBJ2-7; 8 bases match TRBD1. CDR1 LNHDA and CDR2 SQIVND come from the germline V gene (reference sequence). V shed 11 bases, J shed 1 base, and the junction held 10 bases outside the gene matches. CDR3 length equals 14 residues. In DNA form, the CDR3 reads TGTGCCCCCCCGGGACAGGACTATTCCTACGAGCAGTACTTC. Its translation is CAPPGQDYSYEQYF. Based on the CDR3 plus reference TRBV19 and TRBJ2-7, the full variable domain is DGGITQSPKYLFRKEGQNVTLSCEQNLNHDAMYWYRQDPGQGLRLIYYSQIVNDFQKGDIAEGYSVSREKKESFPLTVTSAQKNPTAFYLCAPPGQDYSYEQYFGPGTRLTVT.

This sequence joins TRBV2 and TRBJ1-6, with TRBD1 as a possible D gene (5 bases). Trimming left V 8 bases short and J 4 bases short, with 9 bases between. The CDR3 spans 13 residues. CDR1 is SNHLY, CDR2 FYNNEI, per germline. CDR3 region: CASSPGYNSPLHF. DNA for the CDR3: TGTGCCAGCTCCCCAGGGTATAATTCACCCCTCCACTTT.

The CDR3 DNA reads TGTGCCACCTCAGGACAGGGCCTTGAAAAACTGTTTTTT. Translating it yields CATSGQGLEKLFF. V gene TRBV19 combines with J gene TRBJ1-4, with TRBD1 matching 8 bases. The CDR3 is 13 residues long. CDR1 is LNHDA, CDR2 SQIVND, per germline (reference sequence). J lost 7 bases, V lost 10 bases, and 8 bases had no gene match.

This clone was detected only once. This chain uses TRBV2 with TRBJ1-1; a weak D match, TRBD1 (5 bases). The CDR3 runs 16 residues. Trimming removed 8 bases at V and 4 bases at J, with 23 bases between. In germline, CDR1 is SNHLY, CDR2 FYNNEI. The CDR3, as DNA: TGTGCCAGCCGAGAGGGGTGGTTGGGCGAGGGCACTGAAGCTTTCTTT. Its translation is CASREGWLGEGTEAFF.

In its sample, this clone was seen once. The J gene is TRBJ2-5, the V gene TRBV15; 12 bases line up with TRBD2. The end of the DNA fits TRBJ2-7 better, so the J call may be wrong. The germline V gene encodes CDR1 LNHNV and CDR2 YYDKDF (reference sequence). The CDR3 has 20 residues. This chain's CDR3 is CATSRDGRRLAGVGGGEQYF. Here the CDR3 DNA reads TGTGCCACCAGCAGAGATGGGAGGAGACTAGCGGGAGTAGGAGGTGGCGAGCAGTACTTC.

The V call is TRBV29-1, the J call TRBJ2-1; 8 bases are shared with TRBD1. The germline CDR1 and CDR2 sequences are SQVTM and ANQGSEA. The V and J ends lost 5 bases and 5 bases, in that order; junction bases with no gene match: 8. The CDR3 totals 14 residues. The CDR3 reads CSVRGRGQDNEQFF. The DNA for the CDR3 is TGCAGCGTTCGAGGCCGGGGACAGGACAATGAGCAGTTCTTC.